The rows below give T cell receptor beta chains drawn from one sample of a study of blood T cells in healthy people across ages. TCRdb reprocessed the 5' RACE reads via MiXCR and lists one record per CDR3 protein. The data show about 620,000 distinct CDR3 sequences, roughly half seen once. The sequenced material came from blood. Receptors originate from a woman of 80 years or more in good health. CDR3s include the opening cysteine and the closing phenylalanine or tryptophan. The D gene is left open where the match is weak. Only part of the rows carry a size: once, few, many, or a class if the clone is expanded.

V: TRBV12-3/TRBV12-4
J: TRBJ2-2
size: -
length: 16
D: TRBD2
DNA: TGTGCCAGCAGTTTAGGACTAGCGGGCGGGGGCAGGGAGCTGTTTTTT
CDR3: CASSLGLAGGGRELFF

V: TRBV12-3/TRBV12-4
J: TRBJ2-5
size: -
length: 11
D: TRBD1
DNA: TGTGCCAGCGGAACAGGGGGGACCCAGTACTTC
CDR3: CASGTGGTQYF

V: TRBV7-2
J: TRBJ2-3
size: many
length: 12
D: -
DNA: TGTGCCAGCAGCCTCAAAGGGGATACGCAGTATTTT
CDR3: CASSLKGDTQYF

V: TRBV28
J: TRBJ2-1
size: -
length: 18
D: TRBD2
DNA: TGTGCCAGCAGTTTCGGTTCCCCAGGGCTAGCGGGAGAGAGGGGGCAGTTCTTC
CDR3: CASSFGSPGLAGERGQFF

V: TRBV9
J: TRBJ1-3
size: -
length: 17
D: TRBD1
DNA: TGTGCCAGCAGCGCGGGCGGACAGGGTAGCTCTGGAAACACCATATATTTT
CDR3: CASSAGGQGSSGNTIYF

V: TRBV6-5
J: TRBJ1-2
size: many
length: 15
D: -
DNA: TGTGCCAGCAGTTACTCGACTGGGGCAGAACGCGGCTACACCTTC
CDR3: CASSYSTGAERGYTF

V: TRBV27
J: TRBJ1-2
size: many
length: 14
D: -
DNA: TGTGCCAGCAGTCCCCGCCAGGCTCTCTATGGCTACACCTTC
CDR3: CASSPRQALYGYTF

V: TRBV27
J: TRBJ2-5
size: many
length: 14
D: -
DNA: TGTGCCAGCAGTCCCAATGGCCCCATGGGGACCCAGTACTTC
CDR3: CASSPNGPMGTQYF

V: TRBV6-5
J: TRBJ1-2
size: -
length: 13
D: TRBD1
DNA: TGTGCCAGCAGTCGGGGACAGGGGGCCGGCTACACCTTC
CDR3: CASSRGQGAGYTF

V: TRBV5-5
J: TRBJ2-1
size: many
length: 15
D: -
DNA: TGTGCCAGCAACCTTCGGGACATCACCTACAATGAGCAGTTCTTC
CDR3: CASNLRDITYNEQFF

V: TRBV29-1
J: TRBJ2-3
size: -
length: 13
D: -
DNA: TGCAGCGTCCCGCGCGGGGGCACAGATACGCAGTATTTT
CDR3: CSVPRGGTDTQYF

V: TRBV7-2
J: TRBJ2-1
size: -
length: 15
D: TRBD2
DNA: TGTGCCAGCAGCTTTAGTCTAGCGGGGTATAATGAGCAGTTCTTC
CDR3: CASSFSLAGYNEQFF

V: TRBV7-2
J: TRBJ1-5
size: -
length: 13
D: -
DNA: TGTGCCAGCAGCTCAAGATGCACTCAGCCCCAGCATTTT
CDR3: CASSSRCTQPQHF

V: TRBV5-1
J: TRBJ2-4
size: many
length: 13
D: -
DNA: TGCGCCAGCAGCCGCGACAGGACAAACATTCAGTACTTC
CDR3: CASSRDRTNIQYF

V: TRBV20-1
J: TRBJ1-2
size: -
length: 15
D: -
DNA: TGCAGTGCTAGTTCCTTCGGGGTAGGGATTGACGGCTACACCTTC
CDR3: CSASSFGVGIDGYTF

V: TRBV6-5
J: TRBJ2-6
size: -
length: 17
D: -
DNA: TGTGCCAGCAGTTACCGTTCTATCGTTACTGGGGCCAACGTCCTGACTTTC
CDR3: CASSYRSIVTGANVLTF

V: TRBV20-1
J: TRBJ2-7
size: -
length: 13
D: TRBD2
DNA: TGCAGTGCCCTCGGGACTACCTCCTACGAGCAGTACTTC
CDR3: CSALGTTSYEQYF

V: TRBV12-3/TRBV12-4
J: TRBJ2-1
size: -
length: 15
D: -
DNA: TGTGCCCTTTCGAATCCGGGGGAGGATCACAATGAGCAGTTCTTC
CDR3: CALSNPGEDHNEQFF

V: TRBV5-1
J: TRBJ1-5
size: -
length: 20
D: TRBD1
DNA: TGCAATCCTAGGGCAGCTTGCCCCACAGGGGCGAAAACACGGGGGCAGCCCCAGCATTTT
CDR3: CNPRAACPTGAKTRGQPQHF